A selection of T cell receptor beta chains follows, all from one sample in a study of blood T cell repertoires in COVID-19. Some clones are missing from TCRdb's copy, which holds only in-frame ones; the method was immunoSEQ multiplex PCR. Of around 390,000 clones listed, roughly 89% are singletons. Input material: PBMCs or T cells enriched from blood (not recorded which). These receptors were obtained from a woman in her forties or fifties who had recovered from COVID-19. The conserved cysteine and the conserved F or W are not part of the CDR3 here. A D gene is named only where the DNA matches it firmly.

d_call,j_call,v_call,cdr3_aa
TRBD1,TRBJ2-1,TRBV7-8,ASSLVRGPNEQF
TRBD1,TRBJ1-1,TRBV28,ASTGTGYTEAF
TRBD1,TRBJ1-1,TRBV7-9,ASSLEQGTAF
NA,TRBJ1-3,TRBV5-1,ASSSPGRSGNTIY
TRBD2,TRBJ2-3,TRBV3-1/TRBV3-2,ASSQDPGRGVIDTQY
NA,TRBJ2-3,TRBV27,ASSLLPPPVAFADTQY
TRBD2,TRBJ2-1,TRBV5-1,ASSLAASGGWNEQF
NA,TRBJ2-5,TRBV19,ASSIRGTHETQY
TRBD1,TRBJ1-2,TRBV5-6,ASSYGTGGSGYT
TRBD1,TRBJ1-6,TRBV11-3,ASSLQGTNSPLH
NA,TRBJ2-7,TRBV11-2,ASSHPRERTYEQY
TRBD1,TRBJ2-2,TRBV6-5,ASSYEGQGRGELF
TRBD2,TRBJ2-1,TRBV6-1,ASSEVGGGSNEQF
TRBD1,TRBJ1-5,TRBV28,ASRPGQDNQPQH
NA,TRBJ1-5,TRBV30,AWSRQGNQPQH
TRBD2,TRBJ2-5,TRBV5-1,ASQTSGVQETQY
TRBD2,TRBJ2-3,TRBV7-2,ASSLGIAGGLEDTQY
TRBD1,TRBJ1-2,TRBV5-1,ASSATGGEGYT
TRBD1,TRBJ1-5,TRBV6-4,ASGNPTGPFFNNQPQH
TRBD1,TRBJ2-2,TRBV9,ASGQGAGGELF
TRBD2,TRBJ2-1,TRBV4-1,ASSQEDRSGGPNNEQF
TRBD1,TRBJ1-6,TRBV9,ASSGWTGQDSPLH
TRBD1,TRBJ1-1,TRBV15,ATSRDLGTGEAF
NA,TRBJ1-6,TRBV30,AWTLGLDNSPLH
NA,TRBJ1-6,TRBV2,ASSGGRVNSPLH
NA,TRBJ1-2,TRBV30,AWRGGPYGYT
TRBD1,TRBJ1-3,TRBV2,ASSDTGGGNTIY
TRBD2,TRBJ2-1,TRBV27,ASSIAGGPSNEQF
NA,TRBJ2-1,TRBV5-4,ASSLGGVNNEQF
NA,TRBJ2-2,TRBV5-1,ASSVALTGSTGELF
NA,TRBJ1-2,TRBV14,ASSQDLGGDGRGGYT
NA,TRBJ1-3,TRBV7-9,ASSLHGTPDSGNTIY
TRBD1,TRBJ1-4,TRBV11-2,ASSSGQAEKLF
NA,TRBJ1-1,TRBV27,ASSLFTRQRNTEAF
NA,TRBJ1-1,TRBV28,ASSTTGGYTEAF
NA,TRBJ2-7,TRBV19,ASGGRFYEQY
TRBD2,TRBJ2-7,TRBV6-5,ASMTGGGYEQY
TRBD2,TRBJ2-3,TRBV5-4,ASSVGTTASDTQY
TRBD1,TRBJ1-1,TRBV11-1,ASRTGVDTEAF
NA,TRBJ1-6,TRBV6-1,ASSVNWGEAGSPLH
TRBD2,TRBJ2-7,TRBV7-6,ASSLATSGASYEQY
NA,TRBJ1-3,TRBV5-1,ASSVGSRNTIY
TRBD2,TRBJ2-1,TRBV4-3,ASSQEIGGAYNEQF
NA,TRBJ1-3,TRBV5-1,ASSLQGGGNTIY
NA,TRBJ1-1,TRBV29-1,SVVSRNTEAF
NA,TRBJ2-2,TRBV29-1,SVEPLTTGELF
NA,TRBJ1-1,TRBV27,ASSLTGEISPEAF
NA,TRBJ2-1,TRBV5-1,ASSLAQGEQF
NA,TRBJ1-3,TRBV30,AWGGGGAGNTIY
TRBD1,TRBJ1-2,TRBV18,ASSPGGQGYGYT
NA,TRBJ1-1,TRBV28,ASSLGTEGAF
NA,TRBJ1-4,TRBV30,AWTTENFLKKELF
NA,TRBJ1-1,TRBV2,ASSENRDKHTEAF
NA,TRBJ2-7,TRBV5-1,ASSLGVGPRSYEQY